This T cell receptor beta chain was captured in a study of naive and memory T cell subsets (dated by TCRdb to about 2017). The study in broad terms: The study applied an open-source, UMI-based TCR alpha and beta sequencing pipeline to sorted naive and memory peripheral blood T cell subsets. The functional CMV T cell responses agreed completely with IgG serology results. RNA was DNase-treated and reverse transcribed with TCR constant-region primers, mostly using SuperScript III. General conclusions and limits of the study: A clonotype was defined as a single alpha or beta chain sequence rather than as a paired alpha/beta receptor. The repertoire findings for the naive and memory subsets could not be validated against a ground truth because none was available. A few larger clonotypes were found in naive repertoires, especially CD8, and these larger clonotypes were possibly memory cells re-expressing CD45RA. After error correction, only a single occurrence was seen for over 95% of naive TCR sequences, so much steeper abundance distributions were produced than in memory subsets. RNA-based TCR counts may be influenced by expression changes linked to T cell activation and differentiation. In both CD4 and CD8 cells, the Gini index increased while Shannon and inverse Simpson diversity decreased from naive through CM, EM and EMRA. A power law was followed by TCR abundance, with an exponent that differed between naive and memory subsets but was consistent across the three individuals.

In its sample, this clonotype was seen a few times. Its recognized antigen is unknown. Within one base of it there is no much larger clone, and no base qualities were kept. Library creation used UMI-ligation and nested PCR. To cover both TRBC1 and TRBC2, the beta constant-region primer consisted of an equimolar mix of two oligonucleotides. Four rounds of PCR were used to amplify ligated cDNA, with nested alpha and beta constant-region primers being used together with the SP2 primer. A single-stranded oligonucleotide carrying the SP2 primer and a 12-nucleotide UMI was ligated to the 3' end of the cDNA by T4 RNA ligase 1. The ligation reaction was kept at 16 degrees C for roughly 19-25 hours. PCR2 was typically performed as a SYBR Green qPCR and was stopped at a predetermined threshold so that over-amplification was prevented. Apart from the first purification, every purification step used Agencourt AMPure XP magnetic beads. Library amounts were measured by Qubit and library quality was assessed on a TapeStation, where the main peak was expected at around 650 bp. Sequencing of the pooled libraries was done on an Illumina MiSeq using v2 2x251 paired-end kits, which typically yielded roughly 0.9-2.1 million reads per sample. Each sample's library went into the pool at approximately 4 nM, and about 4.5-8% PhiX was added to help with cluster recognition. Under the source paper's analysis protocol: Using tag matching that tolerated one base-pair mismatch, Decombinator assigned V and J genes to FASTQ reads that had been processed by Demultiplexor. Collapsinator relied on UMIs to fix sequencing errors as well as frequency errors caused by PCR heterogeneity. CDR3Translator translated TCRs and extracted CDR3s from the conserved cysteine to the FGXG phenylalanine, flagging non-productive sequences. Gini, Shannon entropy and inverse Simpson indices were calculated on repertoires that had been subsampled to equal numbers of UMI-defined TCRs. Within the linear range, a power law was fitted by maximum likelihood to the distributions of clonotype abundance. For one naive CD8 sample, the pipeline and MIGEC produced similar UMI counts, unique TCR numbers and clonal distributions. One analysis removed from the naive repertoire any naive TCRs that were also found in any memory subset from the same donor. A set of several thousand CMV-associated CDR3 sequences, compiled from VDJdb and a published dataset, was used to search the repertoires. The raw public reads went through TCRdb reprocessing: fastp at Q25, MiXCR clone calling, in-frame beta chains kept. Under each unique CDR3 protein, matching rows form one entry showing the most common genes and DNA. These V and J calls derive from TCRdb rather than the authors' analysis. This sample comprises 120,000 to 150,000 distinct CDR3 sequences, more than 15% of them detected only once. Roughly 0.68% of the sample rests with the top ten.

TCR alpha and beta chain libraries were amplified separately from the second PCR step onward. Donor CMV status was determined by IFNgamma production from CD4+ T cells after overnight stimulation of fresh PBMCs with CMV viral lysate. Using Miltenyi beads, CD4 T cells were first positively selected, and CD8 T cells were then positively selected from the CD4-negative fraction. Cells stained for CD3, CD4, CD8, CD45RA, CD27 and a live/dead dye were sorted on a BD Aria II into four subsets by CD45RA and CD27. Blood came from three healthy volunteers, each fractionated into CD4 and CD8 T cells and then into four differentiation subsets. Approximately 120 ml of peripheral blood was taken from each donor, and PBMC were separated by density-gradient centrifugation on Ficoll-Paque PLUS. Sorted cells were lysed in RLT buffer, and RNA was extracted with a Qiagen RNeasy kit and stored at -80°C. Germline trimming amounts to 3 bases on V and 0 bases on J, with 5 as the count of junction bases outside the gene matches. CDR1 DFQATT and CDR2 SNEGSKA are derived from the germline V gene (reference sequence). From its cysteine to its phenylalanine, the CDR3 spans 14 amino acids. CDR3 DNA is the only sequence kept; it has 42 bases, read in frame from the first base.

The source is a human donor in good health. Sequencing was performed on naive CD8+ T cells from blood. The sample's cell subset or site label is to be understood as: naive T cells, CD45RA high CD27+. Recombination linked TRBV20-1 to TRBJ2-7, with 7 middle bases fitting TRBD2. The nucleotide sequence reads as follows: TGCAGTGCTAGCGGGCGGGAGTACTCCTACGAGCAGTACTTC. This sequence encodes CSASGREYSYEQYF.